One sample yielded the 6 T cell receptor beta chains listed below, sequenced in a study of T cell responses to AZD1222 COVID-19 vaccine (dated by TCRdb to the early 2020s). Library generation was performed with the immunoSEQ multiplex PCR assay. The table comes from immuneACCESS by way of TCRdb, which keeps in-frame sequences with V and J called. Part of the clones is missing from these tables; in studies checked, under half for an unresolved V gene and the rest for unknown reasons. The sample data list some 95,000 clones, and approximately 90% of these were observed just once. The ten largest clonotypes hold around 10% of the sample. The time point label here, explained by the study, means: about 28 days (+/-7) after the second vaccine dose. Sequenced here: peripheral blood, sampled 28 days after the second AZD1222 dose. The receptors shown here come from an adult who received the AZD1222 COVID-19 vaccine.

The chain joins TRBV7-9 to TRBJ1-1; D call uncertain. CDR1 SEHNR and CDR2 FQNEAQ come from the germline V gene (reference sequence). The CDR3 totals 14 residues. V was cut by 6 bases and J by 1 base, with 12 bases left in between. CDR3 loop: CASRGISGNTEAFF. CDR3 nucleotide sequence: TGTGCCAGCAGGGGAATTTCGGGGAACACTGAAGCTTTCTTT.

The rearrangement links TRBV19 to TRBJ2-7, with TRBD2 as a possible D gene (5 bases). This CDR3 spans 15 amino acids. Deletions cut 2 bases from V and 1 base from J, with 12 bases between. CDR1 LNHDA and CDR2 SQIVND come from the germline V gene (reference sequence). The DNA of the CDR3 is TGTGCCAGTAGTATAAGAGGGTCTCTTTCCTACGAGCAGTACTTC. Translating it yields CASSIRGSLSYEQYF.

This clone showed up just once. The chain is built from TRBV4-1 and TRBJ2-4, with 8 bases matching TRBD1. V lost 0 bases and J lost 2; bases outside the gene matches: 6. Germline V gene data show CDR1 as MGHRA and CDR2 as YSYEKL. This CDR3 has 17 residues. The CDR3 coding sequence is TGCGCCAGCAGCCAAGATCTGGACAGGGAGCCCAAAAACATTCAGTACTTC. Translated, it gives CASSQDLDREPKNIQYF.

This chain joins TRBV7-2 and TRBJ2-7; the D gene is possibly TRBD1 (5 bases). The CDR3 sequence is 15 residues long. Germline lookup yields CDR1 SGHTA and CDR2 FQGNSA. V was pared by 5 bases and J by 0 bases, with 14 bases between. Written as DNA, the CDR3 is TGTGCCAGCAGCCCGGACACCCACGGCTCCTACGAGCAGTACTTC. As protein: CASSPDTHGSYEQYF.

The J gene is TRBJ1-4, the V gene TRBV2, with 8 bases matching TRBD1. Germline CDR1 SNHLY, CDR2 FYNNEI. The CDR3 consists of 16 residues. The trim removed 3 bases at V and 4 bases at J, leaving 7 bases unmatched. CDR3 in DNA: TGTGCCAGCAGTGACAGGGGGCAGATGAATAATGAAAAACTGTTTTTT. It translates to CASSDRGQMNNEKLFF.

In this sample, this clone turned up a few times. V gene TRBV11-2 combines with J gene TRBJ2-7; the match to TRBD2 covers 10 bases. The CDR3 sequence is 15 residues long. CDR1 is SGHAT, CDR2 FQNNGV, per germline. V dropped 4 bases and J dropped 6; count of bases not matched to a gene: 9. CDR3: CASSWPGTSVREQYF. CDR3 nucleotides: TGTGCCAGCAGCTGGCCCGGGACTAGCGTCCGCGAGCAGTACTTC. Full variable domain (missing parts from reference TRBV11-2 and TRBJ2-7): EAGVAQSPRYKIIEKRQSVAFWCNPISGHATLYWYQQILGQGPKLLIQFQNNGVVDDSQLPKDRFSAERLKGVDSTLKIQPAKLEDSAVYLCASSWPGTSVREQYFGPGTRLTVT.